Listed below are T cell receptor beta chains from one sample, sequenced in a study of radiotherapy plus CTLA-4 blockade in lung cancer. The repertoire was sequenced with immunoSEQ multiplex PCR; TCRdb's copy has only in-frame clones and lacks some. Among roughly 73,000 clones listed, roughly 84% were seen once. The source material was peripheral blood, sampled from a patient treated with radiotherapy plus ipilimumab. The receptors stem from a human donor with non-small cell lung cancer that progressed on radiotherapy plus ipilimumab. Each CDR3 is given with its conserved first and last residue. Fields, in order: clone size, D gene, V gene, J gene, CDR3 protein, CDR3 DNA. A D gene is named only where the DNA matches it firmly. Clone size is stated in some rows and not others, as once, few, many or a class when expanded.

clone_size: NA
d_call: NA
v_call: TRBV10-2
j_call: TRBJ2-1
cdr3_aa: CASSESGGGNEQFF
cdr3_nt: TGCGCCAGCAGTGAGTCTGGAGGGGGCAATGAGCAGTTCTTC

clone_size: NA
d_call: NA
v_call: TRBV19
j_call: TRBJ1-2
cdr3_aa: CASSTTGSNYGYTF
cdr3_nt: TGTGCCAGTAGTACGACAGGCTCTAACTATGGCTACACCTTC

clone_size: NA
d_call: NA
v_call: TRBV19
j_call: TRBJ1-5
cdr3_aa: CASNDRRQPQHF
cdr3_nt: TGTGCCAGTAACGACAGGCGTCAGCCCCAGCATTTT

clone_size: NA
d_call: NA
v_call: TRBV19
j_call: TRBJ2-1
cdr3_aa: CASSTGWYNEQFF
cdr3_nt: TGTGCCAGTTCGACTGGATGGTACAATGAGCAGTTCTTC

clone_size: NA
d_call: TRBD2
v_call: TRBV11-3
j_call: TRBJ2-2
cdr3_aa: CASSGSGGTGELFF
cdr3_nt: TGTGCCAGCAGCGGGAGCGGGGGCACCGGGGAGCTGTTTTTT

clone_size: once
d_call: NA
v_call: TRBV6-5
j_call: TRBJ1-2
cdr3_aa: CASSYEAGLNYGYTF
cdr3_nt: TGTGCCAGCAGTTACGAGGCAGGGTTGAACTATGGCTACACCTTC

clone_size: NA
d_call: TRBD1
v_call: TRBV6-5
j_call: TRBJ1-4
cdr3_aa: CASSYSVGTGEKLFF
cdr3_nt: TGTGCCAGCAGTTACTCTGTCGGGACAGGTGAAAAACTGTTTTTT

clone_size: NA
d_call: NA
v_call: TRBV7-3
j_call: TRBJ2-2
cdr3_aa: CASSPRTGSAGELFF
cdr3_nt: TGTGCCAGCAGCCCAAGGACGGGATCCGCCGGGGAGCTGTTTTTT

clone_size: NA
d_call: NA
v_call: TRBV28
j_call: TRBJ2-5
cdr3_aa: CASNPTGRRETQYF
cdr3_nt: TGTGCCAGCAACCCGACAGGGAGGCGGGAGACCCAGTACTTC

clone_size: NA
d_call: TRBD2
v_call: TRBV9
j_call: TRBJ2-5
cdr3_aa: CASSDRLAGGSETQYF
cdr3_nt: TGTGCCAGCAGCGATCGACTAGCGGGAGGGTCTGAGACCCAGTACTTC

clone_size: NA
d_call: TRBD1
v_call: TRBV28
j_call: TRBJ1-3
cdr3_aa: CASSSQGAVSGNTIYF
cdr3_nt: TGTGCCAGCAGTTCACAGGGGGCGGTTTCTGGAAACACCATATATTTT

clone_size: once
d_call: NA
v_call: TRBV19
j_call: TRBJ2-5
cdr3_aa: CASSPRGETQYF
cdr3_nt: TGTGCCAGTAGTCCGCGGGGAGAGACCCAGTACTTC

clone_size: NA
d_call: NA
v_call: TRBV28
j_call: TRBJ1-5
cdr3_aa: CASTQRGSQPQHF
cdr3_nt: TGTGCCAGCACCCAACGGGGGTCTCAGCCCCAGCATTTT

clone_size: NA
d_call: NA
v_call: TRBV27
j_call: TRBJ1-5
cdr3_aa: CASSFEGGNQPQHF
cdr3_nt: TGTGCCAGCAGTTTCGAGGGTGGCAATCAGCCCCAGCATTTT

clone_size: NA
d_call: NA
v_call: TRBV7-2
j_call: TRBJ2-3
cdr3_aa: CASSLDTDTQYF
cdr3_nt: TGTGCCAGCAGCTTAGATACAGATACGCAGTATTTT

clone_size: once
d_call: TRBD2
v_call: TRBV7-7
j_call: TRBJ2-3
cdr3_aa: CASSSGLAGASDTQYF
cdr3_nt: TGTGCTAGCAGCTCGGGACTAGCGGGAGCATCAGATACGCAGTATTTT

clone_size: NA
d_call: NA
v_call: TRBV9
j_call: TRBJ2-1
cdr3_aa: CASSGYNEQFF
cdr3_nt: TGTGCCAGCAGCGGCTACAATGAGCAGTTCTTC

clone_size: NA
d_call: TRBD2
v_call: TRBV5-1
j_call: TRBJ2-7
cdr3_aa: CASSLGLEAYEQYF
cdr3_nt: TGCGCCAGCAGCCTGGGACTAGAAGCCTACGAGCAGTACTTC

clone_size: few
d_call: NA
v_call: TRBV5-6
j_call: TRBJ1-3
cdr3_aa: CASSLKVRNTIYF
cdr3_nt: TGTGCCAGCAGCTTGAAGGTCAGGAACACCATATATTTT

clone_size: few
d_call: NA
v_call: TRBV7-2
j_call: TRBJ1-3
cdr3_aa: CASSLSWGNTIYF
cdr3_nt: TGTGCCAGCAGCTTATCCTGGGGAAACACCATATATTTT

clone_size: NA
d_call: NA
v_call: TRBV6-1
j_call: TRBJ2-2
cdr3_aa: CASRTLSNTGELFF
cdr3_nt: TGTGCCAGCCGAACGCTCTCGAACACCGGGGAGCTGTTTTTT

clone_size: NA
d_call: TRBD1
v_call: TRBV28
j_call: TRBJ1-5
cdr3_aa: CASTPSYTGGQPQHF
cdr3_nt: TGTGCCAGCACCCCATCGTACACAGGGGGTCAGCCCCAGCATTTT

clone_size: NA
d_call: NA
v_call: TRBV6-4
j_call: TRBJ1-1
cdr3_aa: CASSGSTRPNTEAFF
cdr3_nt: TGTGCCAGCAGTGGCTCCACTCGACCTAACACTGAAGCTTTCTTT

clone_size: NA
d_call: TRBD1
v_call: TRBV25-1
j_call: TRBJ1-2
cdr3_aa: CAMSGTAGGYTF
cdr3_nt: TGTGCCATGTCCGGGACAGCCGGTGGCTACACCTTC

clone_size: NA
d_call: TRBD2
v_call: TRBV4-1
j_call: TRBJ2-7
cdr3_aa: CASSPAGLGLSYEQYF
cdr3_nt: TGCGCCAGCAGCCCTGCCGGACTAGGACTCTCCTACGAGCAGTACTTC

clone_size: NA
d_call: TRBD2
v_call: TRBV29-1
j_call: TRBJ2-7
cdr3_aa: CSVRPGGAYEQYF
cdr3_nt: TGCAGCGTCAGACCGGGAGGGGCCTACGAGCAGTACTTC

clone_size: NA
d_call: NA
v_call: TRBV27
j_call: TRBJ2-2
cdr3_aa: CASSQFLGTVNTGELFF
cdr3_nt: TGTGCCAGCAGCCAATTTTTAGGGACTGTGAACACCGGGGAGCTGTTTTTT

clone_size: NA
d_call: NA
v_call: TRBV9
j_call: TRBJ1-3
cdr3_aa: CASSPYDGSSGNTIYF
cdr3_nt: TGTGCCAGCAGCCCCTACGACGGAAGCTCTGGAAACACCATATATTTT

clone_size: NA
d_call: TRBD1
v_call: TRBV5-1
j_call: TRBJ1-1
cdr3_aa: CASSRTGMNTEAFF
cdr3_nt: TGCGCCAGCTCTCGGACAGGAATGAACACTGAAGCTTTCTTT

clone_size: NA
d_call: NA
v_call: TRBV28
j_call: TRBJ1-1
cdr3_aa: CASSPSPGRYTEAFF
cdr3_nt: TGTGCCAGCAGCCCGTCCCCGGGGAGGTACACTGAAGCTTTCTTT

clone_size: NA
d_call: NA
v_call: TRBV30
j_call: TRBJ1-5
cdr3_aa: CAWKEGSNQPQHF
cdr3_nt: TGTGCCTGGAAGGAGGGCTCCAATCAGCCCCAGCATTTT

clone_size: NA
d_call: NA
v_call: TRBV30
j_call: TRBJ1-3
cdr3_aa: CAWSAGGGSNSGNTIYF
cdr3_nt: TGTGCCTGGAGCGCCGGGGGGGGTTCAAACTCTGGAAACACCATATATTTT

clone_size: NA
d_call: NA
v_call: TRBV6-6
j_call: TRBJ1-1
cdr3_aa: CASSQGRGAFF
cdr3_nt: TGTGCCAGCAGCCAGGGACGGGGGGCTTTCTTT

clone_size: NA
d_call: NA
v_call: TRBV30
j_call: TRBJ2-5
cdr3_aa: CAWARRGRETQYF
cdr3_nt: TGTGCCTGGGCTAGACGAGGGCGAGAGACCCAGTACTTC

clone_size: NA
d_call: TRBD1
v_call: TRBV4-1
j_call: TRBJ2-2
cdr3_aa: CASSQDWQGASTGELFF
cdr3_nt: TGCGCCAGCAGCCAAGATTGGCAGGGGGCGAGCACCGGGGAGCTGTTTTTT

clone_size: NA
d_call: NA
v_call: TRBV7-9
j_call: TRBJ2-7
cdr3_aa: CASSLDNTIYEQYF
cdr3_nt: TGTGCCAGCAGCTTAGATAACACCATCTACGAGCAGTACTTC

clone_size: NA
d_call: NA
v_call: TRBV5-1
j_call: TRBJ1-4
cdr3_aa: CASSQEPATNEKLFF
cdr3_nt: TGCGCCAGCAGCCAAGAGCCCGCGACTAATGAAAAACTGTTTTTT

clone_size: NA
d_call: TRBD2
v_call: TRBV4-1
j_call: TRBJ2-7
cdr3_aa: CASTRVAGDYEQYF
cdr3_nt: TGCGCCAGCACCAGGGTAGCGGGAGACTACGAGCAGTACTTC

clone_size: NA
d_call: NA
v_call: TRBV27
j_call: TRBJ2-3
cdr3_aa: CASRLSTDTQYF
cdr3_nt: TGTGCCAGCAGGTTATCGACAGATACGCAGTATTTT

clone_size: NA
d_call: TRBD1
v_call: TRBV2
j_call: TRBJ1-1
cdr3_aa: CASTGQGAANTEAFF
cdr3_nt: TGTGCCAGCACCGGACAGGGCGCCGCGAACACTGAAGCTTTCTTT

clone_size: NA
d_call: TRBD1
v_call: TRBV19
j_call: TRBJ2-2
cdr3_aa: CASGQGVSPGYAGELFF
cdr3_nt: TGTGCCAGTGGCCAGGGGGTGTCCCCCGGGTACGCCGGGGAGCTGTTTTTT

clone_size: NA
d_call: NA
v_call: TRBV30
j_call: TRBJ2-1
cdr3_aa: CAWNPGEGIDEQFF
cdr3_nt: TGTGCCTGGAACCCGGGGGAAGGTATTGATGAGCAGTTCTTC